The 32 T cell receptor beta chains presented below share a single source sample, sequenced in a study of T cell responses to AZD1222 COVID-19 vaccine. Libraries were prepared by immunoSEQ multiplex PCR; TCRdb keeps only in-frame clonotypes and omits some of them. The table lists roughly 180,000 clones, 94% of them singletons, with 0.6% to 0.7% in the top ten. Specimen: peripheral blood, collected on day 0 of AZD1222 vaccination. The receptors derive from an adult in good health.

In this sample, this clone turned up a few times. The CDR3 nucleotides read TGTGCCAGCAGTGACTCATCCCCAGGGGAGCTGTTTTTT. Translated: CASSDSSPGELFF. The chain carries TRBV6-4 and TRBJ2-2; D call uncertain. Per germline, CDR1 MRHNA and CDR2 SNTAGT. Trimming shortened V by 0 bases and J by 8 bases, and 7 bases separated the two germline ends. The CDR3 is 13 amino acids.

CDR3 nucleotide sequence: TGCGCCAGCAGCCTTGCCGGGACTTCAGATACGCAGTATTTT. Translated, it gives CASSLAGTSDTQYF. This chain links TRBV4-1 with TRBJ2-3; D possibly corresponds to TRBD2 (6 bases). Germline assignment: CDR1 MGHRA and CDR2 YSYEKL. V lost 4 bases, J lost 4 bases, and 12 bases lay in between. CDR3 length: 14 amino acids.

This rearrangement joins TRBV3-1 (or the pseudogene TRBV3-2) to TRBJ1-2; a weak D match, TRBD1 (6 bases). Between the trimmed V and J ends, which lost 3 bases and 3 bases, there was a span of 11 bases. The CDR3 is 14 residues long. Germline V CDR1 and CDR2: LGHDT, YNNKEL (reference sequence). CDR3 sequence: CASSHHKGDYGYTF. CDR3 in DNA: TGTGCCAGCAGCCACCATAAGGGGGACTATGGCTACACCTTC.

The DNA for the CDR3 is TGTGCCAGCAGCGTAATAGCGGGAGGGCCCGGAGATACGCAGTATTTT. Protein: CASSVIAGGPGDTQYF. The chain employs TRBV9 and TRBJ2-3; 11 bases are shared with TRBD2. Germline CDR1 reads SGDLS; CDR2 reads YYNGEE. Germline trimming cut 1 base from V and 5 bases from J; bases unmatched to any gene: 6. The CDR3 is 16 residues long.

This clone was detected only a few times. This CDR3 is CASRLWSNTGELFF. DNA of the CDR3: TGTGCCAGCCGGTTGTGGTCGAACACCGGGGAGCTGTTTTTT. The rearrangement uses TRBV5-5 and TRBJ2-2; D remains ambiguous. The germline CDR1 and CDR2 sequences are SGHKS and YYEKEE (reference sequence). The CDR3 is 14 amino acids. The V gene lost 7 bases and the J gene lost 0 bases, with 10 bases spanning the gap.

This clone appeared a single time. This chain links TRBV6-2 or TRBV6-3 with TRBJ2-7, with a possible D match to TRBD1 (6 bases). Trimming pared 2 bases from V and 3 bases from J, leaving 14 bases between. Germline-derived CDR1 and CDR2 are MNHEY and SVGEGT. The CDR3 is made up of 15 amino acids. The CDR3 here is CASSYPGHSSYEQYF. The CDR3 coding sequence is TGTGCCAGCAGTTACCCGGGACACTCCAGCTACGAGCAGTACTTC.

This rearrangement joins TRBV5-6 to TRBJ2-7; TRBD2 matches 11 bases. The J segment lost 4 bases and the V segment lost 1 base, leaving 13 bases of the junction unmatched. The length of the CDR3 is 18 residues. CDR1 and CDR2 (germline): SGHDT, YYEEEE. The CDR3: CASSLIGATSGRGYEQYF. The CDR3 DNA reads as TGTGCCAGCAGCTTGATAGGAGCCACTAGCGGGAGAGGATACGAGCAGTACTTC.

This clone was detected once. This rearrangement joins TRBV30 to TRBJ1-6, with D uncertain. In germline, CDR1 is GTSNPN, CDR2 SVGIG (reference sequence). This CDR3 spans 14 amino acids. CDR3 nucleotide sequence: TGTGCTGATATCGGGGAAGGGTTGGAATCACCCCTCCACTTT. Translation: CADIGEGLESPLHF.

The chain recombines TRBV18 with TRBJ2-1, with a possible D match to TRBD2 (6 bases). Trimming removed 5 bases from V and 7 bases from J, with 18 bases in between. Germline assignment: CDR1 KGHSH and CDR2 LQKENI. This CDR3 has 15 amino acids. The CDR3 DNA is TGTGCCAGCTCATTCCAGGAGGGCCTGTTGAATGAGCAGTTCTTC. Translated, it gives CASSFQEGLLNEQFF.

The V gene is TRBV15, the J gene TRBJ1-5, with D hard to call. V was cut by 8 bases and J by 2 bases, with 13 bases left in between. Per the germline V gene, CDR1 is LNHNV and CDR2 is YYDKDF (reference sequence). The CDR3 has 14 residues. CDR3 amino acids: CATLEGRGNQPQHF. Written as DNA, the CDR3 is TGTGCCACCTTGGAGGGTCGAGGCAATCAGCCCCAGCATTTT. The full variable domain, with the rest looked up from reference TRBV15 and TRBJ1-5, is DAMVIQNPRYQVTQFGKPVTLSCSQTLNHNVMYWYQQKSSQAPKLLFHYYDKDFNNEADTPDNFQSRRPNTSFCFLDIRSPGLGDTAMYLCATLEGRGNQPQHFGDGTRLSIL.

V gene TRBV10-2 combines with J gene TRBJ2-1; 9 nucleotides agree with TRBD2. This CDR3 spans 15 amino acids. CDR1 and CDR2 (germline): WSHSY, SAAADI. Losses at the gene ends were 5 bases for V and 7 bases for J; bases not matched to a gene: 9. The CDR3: CASSPVAGAMNEQFF. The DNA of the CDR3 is TGCGCCAGCAGTCCGGTAGCGGGAGCCATGAATGAGCAGTTCTTC.

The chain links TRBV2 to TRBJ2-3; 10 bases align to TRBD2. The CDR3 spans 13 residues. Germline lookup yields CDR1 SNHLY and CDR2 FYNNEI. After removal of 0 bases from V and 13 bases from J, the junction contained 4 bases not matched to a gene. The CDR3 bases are TGTGCCAGCAGTGAAGCGCCTAGCGGGAGAGAGTATTTT. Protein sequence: CASSEAPSGREYF. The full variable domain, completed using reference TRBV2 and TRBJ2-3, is EPEVTQTPSHQVTQMGQEVILRCVPISNHLYFYWYRQILGQKVEFLVSFYNNEISEKSEIFDDQFSVERPDGSNFTLKIRSTKLEDSAMYFCASSEAPSGREYFGPGTRLTVL.

DNA of the CDR3: TGTGCCAGCAGTGAAATGGGGTCACCGAACACCGGGGAGCTGTTTTTT. Protein product: CASSEMGSPNTGELFF. The chain combines TRBV25-1 with TRBJ2-2; no reliable D call. There are 16 residues in the CDR3. The V end lost 2 bases, the J end lost 0 bases, and 10 bases lay between the germline ends. Germline values: CDR1 MGHDK, CDR2 SYGVNS.

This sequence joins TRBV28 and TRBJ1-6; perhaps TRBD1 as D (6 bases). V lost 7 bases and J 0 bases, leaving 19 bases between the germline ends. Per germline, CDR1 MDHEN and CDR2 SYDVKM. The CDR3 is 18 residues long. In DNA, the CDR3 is TGTGCCAGCACCCGGGGGGCAGCGACAAGCTCCTATAATTCACCCCTCCACTTT. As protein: CASTRGAATSSYNSPLHF.

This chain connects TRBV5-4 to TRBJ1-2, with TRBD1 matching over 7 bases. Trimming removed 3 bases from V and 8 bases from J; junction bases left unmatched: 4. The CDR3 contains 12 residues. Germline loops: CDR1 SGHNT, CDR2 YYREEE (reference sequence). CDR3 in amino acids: CASSSRGDGYTF. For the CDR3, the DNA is TGTGCCAGCAGCTCCAGGGGGGACGGCTACACCTTC.

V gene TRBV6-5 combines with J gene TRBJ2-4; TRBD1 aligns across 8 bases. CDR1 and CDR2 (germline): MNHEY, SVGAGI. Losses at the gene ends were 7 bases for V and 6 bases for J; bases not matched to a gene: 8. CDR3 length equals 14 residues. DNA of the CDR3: TGTGCCAGCACGGTAGCAGGGGGCGCAAACATTCAGTACTTC. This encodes CASTVAGGANIQYF.

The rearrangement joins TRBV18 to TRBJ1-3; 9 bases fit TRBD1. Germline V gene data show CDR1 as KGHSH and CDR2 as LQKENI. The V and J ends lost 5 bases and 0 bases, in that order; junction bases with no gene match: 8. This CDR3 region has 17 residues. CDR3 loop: CASSANRGQNSGNTIYF. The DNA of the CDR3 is TGTGCCAGCTCAGCTAACAGGGGGCAAAACTCTGGAAACACCATATATTTT.

CDR3 in amino acids: CASSSEGVFGGSPLHF. The CDR3 DNA reads as TGTGCCAGCAGCTCCGAAGGGGTATTTGGCGGTTCACCCCTCCACTTT. This sequence joins TRBV5-5 and TRBJ1-6; TRBD1 is a possible D gene (5 bases). Germline CDR1 SGHKS, CDR2 YYEKEE (reference sequence). The V end was cut by 3 bases, the J end by 9 bases, with 19 bases between. The CDR3 has 16 amino acids.

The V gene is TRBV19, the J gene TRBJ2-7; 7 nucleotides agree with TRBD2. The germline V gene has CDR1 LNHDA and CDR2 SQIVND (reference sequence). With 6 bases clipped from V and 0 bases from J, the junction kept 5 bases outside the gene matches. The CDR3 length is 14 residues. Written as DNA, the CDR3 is TGTGCCAGTAGGGAAACTAGCGTCTCCTACGAGCAGTACTTC. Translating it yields CASRETSVSYEQYF.

The CDR3 sequence is CATSRDQTALNTEAFF. The CDR3 nucleotides read TGTGCCACCAGCAGAGATCAAACAGCATTGAACACTGAAGCTTTCTTT. The V call is TRBV15, the J call TRBJ1-1; D gene unclear. V was shortened by 0 bases and J by 0 bases, with 11 bases between the two germline ends. Looked up from germline, CDR1 is LNHNV and CDR2 is YYDKDF (reference sequence). This CDR3 contains 16 residues.

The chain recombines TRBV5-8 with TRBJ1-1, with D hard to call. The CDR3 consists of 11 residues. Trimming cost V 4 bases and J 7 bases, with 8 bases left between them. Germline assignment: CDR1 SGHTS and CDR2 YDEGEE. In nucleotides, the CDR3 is TGTGCCAGCAGCGTGCGCCGTGAAGCTTTCTTT. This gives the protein CASSVRREAFF.

The CDR3 region has the DNA TGTGCCAGCAGTCACGGGGAAGAAGCTTTCTTT. Protein: CASSHGEEAFF. This chain connects TRBV6-2 or TRBV6-3 to TRBJ1-1; D gene ambiguous. The CDR3 runs to 11 residues. CDR1 and CDR2 from the germline V gene are MNHEY and SVGEGT. Trimming left V 5 bases short and J 8 bases short, with 9 bases between.

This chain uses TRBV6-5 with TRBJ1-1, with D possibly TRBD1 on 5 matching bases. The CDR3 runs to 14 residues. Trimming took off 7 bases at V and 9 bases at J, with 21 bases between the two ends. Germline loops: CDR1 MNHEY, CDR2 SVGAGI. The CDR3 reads CASIDSGYQGKAFF. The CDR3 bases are TGTGCCAGCATCGACAGCGGGTATCAGGGCAAAGCTTTCTTT.

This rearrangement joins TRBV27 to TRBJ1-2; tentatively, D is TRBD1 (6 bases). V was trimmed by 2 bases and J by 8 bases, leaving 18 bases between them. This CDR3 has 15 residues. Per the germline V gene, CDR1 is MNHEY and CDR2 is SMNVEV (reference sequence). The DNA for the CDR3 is TGTGCCAGCAGTTTAGCCCCGGACAGCAGGAGCGGCTACACCTTC. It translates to CASSLAPDSRSGYTF.

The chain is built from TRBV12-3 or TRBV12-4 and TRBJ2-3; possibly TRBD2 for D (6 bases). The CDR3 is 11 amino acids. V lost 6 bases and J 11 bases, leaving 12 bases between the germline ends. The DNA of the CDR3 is TGTGCCAGCAGCCTACGGGGAGGGCAGTATTTT. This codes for CASSLRGGQYF.

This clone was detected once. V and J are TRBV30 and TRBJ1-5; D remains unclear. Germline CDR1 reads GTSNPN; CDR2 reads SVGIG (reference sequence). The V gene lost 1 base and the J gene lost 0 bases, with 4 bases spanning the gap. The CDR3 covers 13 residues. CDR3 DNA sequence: TGTGCCTGGAGTGGGTATAGCAATCAGCCCCAGCATTTT. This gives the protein CAWSGYSNQPQHF.

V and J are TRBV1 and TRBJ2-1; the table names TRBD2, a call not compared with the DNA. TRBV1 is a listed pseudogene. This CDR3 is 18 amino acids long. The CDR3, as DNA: TGCACCAGCAGCCCCGGACAGGAGCGGGAGGGTGAATACAATGAGCAGTTCTTC. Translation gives CTSSPGQEREGEYNEQFF.

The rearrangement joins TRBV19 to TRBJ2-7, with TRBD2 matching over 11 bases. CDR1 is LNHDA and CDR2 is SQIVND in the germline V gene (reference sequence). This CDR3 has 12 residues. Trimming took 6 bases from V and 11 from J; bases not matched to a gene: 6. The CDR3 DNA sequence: TGTGCCAGTAGGAGTAGCGGGAGGGCGGAGTACTTC. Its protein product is CASRSSGRAEYF.

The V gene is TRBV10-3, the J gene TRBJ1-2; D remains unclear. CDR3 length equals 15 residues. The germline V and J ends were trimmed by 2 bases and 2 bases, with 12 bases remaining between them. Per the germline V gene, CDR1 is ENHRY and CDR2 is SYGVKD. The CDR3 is CAISEIGIPNYGYTF. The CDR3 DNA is TGTGCCATCAGTGAGATAGGGATCCCCAACTATGGCTACACCTTC.

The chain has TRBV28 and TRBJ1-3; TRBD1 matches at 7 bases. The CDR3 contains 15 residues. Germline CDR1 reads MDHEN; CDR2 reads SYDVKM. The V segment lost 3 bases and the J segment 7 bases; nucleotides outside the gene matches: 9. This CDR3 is CASSFPRTGGNTIYF. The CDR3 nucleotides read TGTGCCAGCAGTTTTCCCCGGACAGGAGGGAACACCATATATTTT.

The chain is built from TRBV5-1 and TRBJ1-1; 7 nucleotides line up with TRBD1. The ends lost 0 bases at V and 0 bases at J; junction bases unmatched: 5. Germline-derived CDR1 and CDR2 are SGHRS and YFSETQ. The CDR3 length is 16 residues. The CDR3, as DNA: TGCGCCAGCAGCTTGGGCCCCAGGGGGATGAACACTGAAGCTTTCTTT. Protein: CASSLGPRGMNTEAFF.

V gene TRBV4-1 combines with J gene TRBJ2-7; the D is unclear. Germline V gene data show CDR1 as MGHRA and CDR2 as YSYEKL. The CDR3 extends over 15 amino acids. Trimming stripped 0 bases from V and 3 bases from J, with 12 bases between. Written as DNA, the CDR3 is TGCGCCAGCAGCCAAGAGGCGGCCCAGATCTACGAGCAGTACTTC. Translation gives CASSQEAAQIYEQYF.